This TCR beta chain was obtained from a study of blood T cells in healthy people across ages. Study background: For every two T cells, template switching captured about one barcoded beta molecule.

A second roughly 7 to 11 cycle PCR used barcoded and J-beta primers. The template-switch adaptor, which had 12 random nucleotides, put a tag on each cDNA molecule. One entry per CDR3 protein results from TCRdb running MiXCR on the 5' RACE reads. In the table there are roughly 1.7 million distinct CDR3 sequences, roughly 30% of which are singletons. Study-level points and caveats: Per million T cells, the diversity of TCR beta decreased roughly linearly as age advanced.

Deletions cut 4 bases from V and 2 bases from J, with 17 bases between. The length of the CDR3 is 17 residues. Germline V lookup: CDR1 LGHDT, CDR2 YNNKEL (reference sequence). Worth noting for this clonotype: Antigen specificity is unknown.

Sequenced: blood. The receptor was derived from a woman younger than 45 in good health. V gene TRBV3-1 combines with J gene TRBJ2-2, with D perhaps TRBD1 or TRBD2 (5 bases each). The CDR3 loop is CASSLLSGTVNTGELFF. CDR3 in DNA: TGTGCCAGCAGCCTATTGTCCGGGACCGTAAACACCGGGGAGCTGTTTTTT.